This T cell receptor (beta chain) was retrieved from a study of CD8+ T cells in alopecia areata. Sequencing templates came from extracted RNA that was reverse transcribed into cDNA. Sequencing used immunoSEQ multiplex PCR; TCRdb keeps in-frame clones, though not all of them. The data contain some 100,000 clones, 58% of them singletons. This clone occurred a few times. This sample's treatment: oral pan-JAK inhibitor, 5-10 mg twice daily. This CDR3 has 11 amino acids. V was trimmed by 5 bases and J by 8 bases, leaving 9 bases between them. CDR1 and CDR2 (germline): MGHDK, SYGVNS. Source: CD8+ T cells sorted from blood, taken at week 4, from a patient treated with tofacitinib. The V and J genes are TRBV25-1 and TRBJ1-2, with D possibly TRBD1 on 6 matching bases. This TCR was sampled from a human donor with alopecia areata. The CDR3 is CASSPGAGYTF. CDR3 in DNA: TGTGCCAGCAGTCCAGGGGCCGGCTACACCTTC.